These 21 T cell receptor beta chains came from one sample sequenced in a study of PD-1 blockade in classical Hodgkin lymphoma. Time point given: newly diagnosed, previously untreated cHL patient sample. Sequencing used immunoSEQ multiplex PCR; TCRdb keeps in-frame clones, though not all of them. The sample yields some 49,000 clones, approximately 91% seen once. The sequencing input was peripheral blood mononuclear cells (PBMCs). These receptors were taken from a human donor with classical Hodgkin lymphoma.

The V gene is TRBV11-2, the J gene TRBJ1-1; D gene uncertain. The CDR3 extends over 14 amino acids. Germline V gene data show CDR1 as SGHAT and CDR2 as FQNNGV. Trimming cost V 1 base and J 11 bases, with 17 bases left between them. For the CDR3, the DNA is TGTGCCAGCAGCTTAGCGCGGGAATGGGGAGACGCTTTCTTT. Encoded protein: CASSLAREWGDAFF.

The chain has TRBV6-5 and TRBJ2-7; the D gene is possibly TRBD1 (5 bases). The V end was cut by 6 bases, the J end by 1 base, with 10 bases between. The CDR3 contains 13 residues. In germline, CDR1 is MNHEY, CDR2 SVGAGI. In DNA, the CDR3 is TGTGCCAGCAGCCCTGACAGATCCTACGAGCAGTACTTC. This sequence encodes CASSPDRSYEQYF.

The rearrangement links TRBV28 to TRBJ1-2; maybe TRBD1 (5 bases). CDR1 is MDHEN and CDR2 is SYDVKM in the germline V gene. Trimming left V 7 bases short and J 6 bases short, with 27 bases between. This CDR3 is 17 amino acids long. CDR3 in amino acids: CASIPRGTAGSSDGYTF. Here the CDR3 DNA reads TGTGCCAGCATTCCCCGGGGGACCGCGGGAAGTAGCGATGGCTACACCTTC.

Concerning this clone itself: One junction end does not reproduce the germline sequence, and a read error may be involved. The gene calls are TRBV6-6 and TRBJ1-2; 7 nucleotides align to TRBD1. Germline V gives CDR1 MNHNY, CDR2 SVGAGI (reference sequence). This CDR3 has 12 amino acids. The CDR3 DNA is TGTGCCAGCAGTTACTCTCAAGGGGGCCTGGCCTTC. Translating gives CASSYSQGGLAF.

The chain carries TRBV18 and TRBJ2-3; D is unresolved. V dropped 5 bases and J dropped 2 bases, with 14 bases sitting between them. CDR3 length equals 15 residues. CDR1 and CDR2 (germline): KGHSH, LQKENI. Here the CDR3 DNA reads TGTGCCAGCTCATTGGGCGGAGTCTCCACAGATACGCAGTATTTT. It encodes CASSLGGVSTDTQYF. The whole variable domain, filled in from reference TRBV18 and TRBJ2-3, reads NAGVMQNPRHLVRRRGQEARLRCSPMKGHSHVYWYRQLPEEGLKFMVYLQKENIIDESGMPKERFSAEFPKEGPSILRIQQVVRGDSAAYFCASSLGGVSTDTQYFGPGTRLTVL.

The chain links TRBV9 to TRBJ2-1; TRBD2 matches 11 bases. J lost 2 bases, V lost 2 bases, and 3 bases had no gene match. Germline loops: CDR1 SGDLS, CDR2 YYNGEE. This CDR3 region has 16 residues. The CDR3 nucleotides are TGTGCCAGCAGCGTCCGACTAGCGGGAACCTACAATGAGCAGTTCTTC. It translates to CASSVRLAGTYNEQFF.

The V call is TRBV27, the J call TRBJ1-2; TRBD1 agrees at 7 bases. The germline V gene encodes CDR1 MNHEY and CDR2 SMNVEV (reference sequence). This CDR3 has 18 amino acids. With 6 bases clipped from V and 0 bases from J, the junction kept 16 bases outside the gene matches. The CDR3 reads CASRDYGGDRRANYGYTF. DNA of the CDR3: TGTGCCAGCAGAGACTATGGGGGGGACAGACGAGCTAACTATGGCTACACCTTC.

The chain joins TRBV28 to TRBJ2-2, with D possibly being TRBD1 (6 bases). The CDR3 loop spans 17 amino acids. Per germline, CDR1 MDHEN and CDR2 SYDVKM. V lost 5 bases to trimming and J lost 2 bases, with 18 bases between them. CDR3 amino acids: CASSPPDRRANTGELFF. The CDR3 bases are TGTGCCAGCAGTCCCCCGGACAGAAGGGCAAACACCGGGGAGCTGTTTTTT. The full variable domain, completed using reference TRBV28 and TRBJ2-2, is DVKVTQSSRYLVKRTGEKVFLECVQDMDHENMFWYRQDPGLGLRLIYFSYDVKMKEKGDIPEGYSVSREKKERFSLILESASTNQTSMYLCASSPPDRRANTGELFFGEGSRLTVL.

The V call is TRBV4-1, the J call TRBJ2-1, with TRBD1 matching 7 bases. CDR1 is MGHRA, CDR2 YSYEKL, per germline. This CDR3 comprises 15 residues. V lost 5 bases to trimming and J lost 4 bases; unmatched junction nucleotides: 8. For the CDR3, the DNA is TGCGCCAGCAGCTACCGCCGGGACAGTTACAATGAGCAGTTCTTC. This encodes CASSYRRDSYNEQFF.

The chain uses TRBV6-5 and TRBJ1-1; D remains ambiguous. The germline V and J ends were trimmed by 2 bases and 3 bases, with 7 bases remaining between them. The CDR3 length is 13 residues. Germline CDR1 and CDR2: MNHEY and SVGAGI. The CDR3 coding sequence is TGTGCCAGCAGTTACAGGGCAGACACTGAAGCTTTCTTT. It yields the protein CASSYRADTEAFF.

This clone was seen once. This chain connects TRBV5-4 to TRBJ2-5; D remains ambiguous. Germline CDR1 is SGHNT and CDR2 is YYREEE (reference sequence). This CDR3 spans 14 amino acids. V lost 0 bases and J lost 1, with 7 bases in between. CDR3 sequence (DNA): TGTGCCAGCAGCTTGGCCGCTAGCCAAGAGACCCAGTACTTC. Encoded protein: CASSLAASQETQYF. The variable domain in full, with the rest retrieved from reference TRBV5-4 and TRBJ2-5, is ETGVTQSPTHLIKTRGQQVTLRCSSQSGHNTVSWYQQALGQGPQFIFQYYREEENGRGNFPPRFSGLQFPNYSSELNVNALELDDSALYLCASSLAASQETQYFGPGTRLLVL.

J is TRBJ2-5 and V is TRBV6-6; D may be TRBD2 (5 bases). This CDR3 is built from 13 residues. The V and J ends lost 6 bases and 5 bases respectively, with 13 bases between them. Germline V gene sequence: CDR1 MNHNY, CDR2 SVGAGI (reference sequence). In DNA, the CDR3 is TGTGCCAGCAGCCAAGACTCGGGGGAGACCCAGTACTTC. This translates into CASSQDSGETQYF.

The rearrangement joins TRBV4-2 to TRBJ1-5; possible D gene TRBD1, 5 bases. Germline loops: CDR1 LGHNA, CDR2 YNFKEQ. The length of the CDR3 is 13 residues. Trimming shortened V by 0 bases and J by 8 bases, and 8 bases separated the two germline ends. The CDR3 bases are TGTGCCAGCAGCCAAGAGGGGCAAAAGCCCCAGCATTTT. As protein: CASSQEGQKPQHF.

CDR3 amino acids: CASSEGRAGDYGYTF. In nucleotides, the CDR3 is TGTGCCAGCAGTGAAGGCAGGGCGGGTGACTATGGCTACACCTTC. This chain links TRBV2 with TRBJ1-2, with a possible D match to TRBD1 (5 bases). V was cut by 1 base and J by 3 bases, with 12 bases left in between. Germline V CDR1 and CDR2: SNHLY, FYNNEI. This CDR3 contains 15 residues.

In its sample, this clone was seen once. The CDR3 nucleotides are TGTGCCAGCAGCTTAAGCGCCCGCACAGATACGCAGTATTTT. Protein product: CASSLSARTDTQYF. This chain joins TRBV7-9 and TRBJ2-3; D gene unclear. The CDR3 spans 14 residues. Trimming took 2 bases from V and 1 from J, leaving 7 bases between them. Germline values: CDR1 SEHNR, CDR2 FQNEAQ (reference sequence). Full variable domain (outside the CDR3, taken from reference TRBV7-9 and TRBJ2-3): DTGVSQNPRHKITKRGQNVTFRCDPISEHNRLYWYRQTLGQGPEFLTYFQNEAQLEKSRLLSDRFSAERPKGSFSTLEIQRTEQGDSAMYLCASSLSARTDTQYFGPGTRLTVL.

The chain combines TRBV2 with TRBJ2-7; D is possibly TRBD2 (5 bases). Germline CDR1 SNHLY, CDR2 FYNNEI. The CDR3 contains 15 residues. V lost 3 bases to trimming and J lost 3 bases, with 15 bases between them. The DNA for the CDR3 is TGTGCCAGCAGTGAGTCGGGAATAGGCGTCTACGAGCAGTACTTC. Amino acids: CASSESGIGVYEQYF.

The J gene is TRBJ2-1, the V gene TRBV5-1; D might be TRBD1 (5 bases). V was clipped by 0 bases and J by 2 bases, with 21 bases between them. Germline V gene sequence: CDR1 SGHRS, CDR2 YFSETQ. The CDR3 consists of 19 residues. The CDR3 reads CASSLGWKGPRVPYNEQFF. CDR3 coding DNA: TGCGCCAGCAGCTTGGGGTGGAAGGGGCCTAGGGTCCCCTACAATGAGCAGTTCTTC.

The CDR3 region is CASRLRDQPQHF. CDR3 DNA: TGTGCCAGCAGGCTCAGGGATCAGCCCCAGCATTTT. This chain joins TRBV6-6 and TRBJ1-5, with a tentative D call TRBD1 (5 bases). V lost 6 bases, J lost 5 bases, and 8 bases lay in between. CDR1 and CDR2 (germline): MNHNY, SVGAGI (reference sequence). CDR3 size: 12 residues.

The chain combines TRBV21-1 with TRBJ1-1; TRBD1, the table's D call, was not compared with the DNA. TRBV21-1 has pseudogene status. This CDR3 spans 16 amino acids. This CDR3 reads CASSNDGGTANTEAFF. In nucleotides, the CDR3 is TGTGCCAGCAGCAACGATGGTGGGACAGCGAACACTGAAGCTTTCTTT.

The chain is built from TRBV10-3 and TRBJ2-7, with a weak D call TRBD2 (6 bases). Per germline, CDR1 ENHRY and CDR2 SYGVKD. The CDR3 has 17 residues. The V end was cut by 0 bases, the J end by 6 bases, with 21 bases between. In DNA form, the CDR3 reads TGTGCCATCAGTGAGTCGGGACGGGGGACCTCCTACTCCGAGCAGTACGTC. It is translated as CAISESGRGTSYSEQYV.

The sample holds one count of this clone. The rearrangement joins TRBV5-6 to TRBJ1-1; D is unresolved. This CDR3 has 13 amino acids. V gave up 2 bases and J gave up 1 base, with 6 bases separating them. CDR1 SGHDT and CDR2 YYEEEE come from the germline V gene. The CDR3 loop is CASSFYSNTEAFF. CDR3 bases: TGTGCCAGCAGCTTCTATTCGAACACTGAAGCTTTCTTT.